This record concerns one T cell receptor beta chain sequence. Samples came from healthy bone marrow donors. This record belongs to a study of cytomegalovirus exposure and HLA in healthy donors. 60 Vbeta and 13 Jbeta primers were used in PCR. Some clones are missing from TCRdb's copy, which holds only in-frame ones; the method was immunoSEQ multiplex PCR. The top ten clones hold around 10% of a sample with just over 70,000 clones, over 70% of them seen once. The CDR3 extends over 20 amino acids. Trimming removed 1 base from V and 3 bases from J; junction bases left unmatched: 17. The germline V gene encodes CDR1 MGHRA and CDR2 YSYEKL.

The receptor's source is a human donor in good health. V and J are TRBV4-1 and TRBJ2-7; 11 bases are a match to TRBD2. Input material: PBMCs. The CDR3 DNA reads TGCGCCAGCAGCCAAGTTACGGGTTTTACTAGCGGGAGCCTGTACTACGAGCAGTACTTC. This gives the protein CASSQVTGFTSGSLYYEQYF.